This TCR beta chain was observed in a study of CD8+CD57+ T cells in acquired aplastic anemia. Study-level points and caveats: The CD8+ Simpson's diversity of patients and controls was not significantly different.

Turning to this clonotype: Antigen: not known.

For CDR3 and TCR beta VDJ profiling, genomic DNA was the template used. A single record per CDR3 protein comes from TCRdb applying MiXCR to the reads. The data hold around 170,000 distinct CDR3 sequences, with around half observed a single time. CDR3 length: 15 residues. CDR1 and CDR2 from the germline V gene are SGDLS and YYNGEE. Trimming stripped 3 bases from V and 0 bases from J, with 10 bases between. Patients sequenced had flow cytometry evidence of CD8+CD57+ cell expansion. V usage is TRBV9 and J usage is TRBJ2-1; D ambiguous. This TCR was sampled from a human donor with aplastic anemia. Sequenced material: sorted CD4+, CD8+, or CD8+CD57+ T cells (not recorded which) from PBMCs. CDR3 in amino acids: CASSGRVNSYNEQFF. Here the CDR3 DNA reads TGTGCCAGCAGCGGACGGGTCAACTCCTACAATGAGCAGTTCTTC. The whole variable domain, filled in from reference TRBV9 and TRBJ2-1, reads DSGVTQTPKHLITATGQRVTLRCSPRSGDLSVYWYQQSLDQGLQFLIQYYNGEERAKGNILERFSAQQFPDLHSELNLSSLELGDSALYFCASSGRVNSYNEQFFGPGTRLTVL.